These 27 T cell receptor beta chains were sequenced from one sample in a study of T cells after yellow fever vaccination. TCRdb called the 5' RACE reads again in MiXCR, with one record for every CDR3 protein. The top ten hold about 14% of the sample, which has just under 600,000 distinct CDR3 sequences, about 13% seen once. The sample was PBMCs, taken on the day of the yellow fever booster vaccination. These receptors were collected from a young man who received the YFV17D yellow fever vaccine.

Only a few counts were recorded for this clonotype. The chain couples TRBV28 to TRBJ2-7; D ambiguous. The germline V gene has CDR1 MDHEN and CDR2 SYDVKM. CDR3 length equals 11 residues. Trimming removed 7 bases from V and 3 bases from J, with 7 bases in between. CDR3 sequence: CASTVGYEQYF. As DNA, the CDR3 is TGTGCCAGCACGGTGGGCTACGAGCAGTACTTC.

This chain uses TRBV20-1 with TRBJ1-5; 8 bases agree with TRBD1. Trimming at V came to 6 bases and at J to 3 bases, leaving 7 bases not matched to a gene. This CDR3 comprises 14 residues. Per the germline V gene, CDR1 is DFQATT and CDR2 is SNEGSKA (reference sequence). The CDR3, as DNA: TGCAGTGCCAGGGACAGGCGCAACAATCAGCCCCAGCATTTT. Its translation: CSARDRRNNQPQHF.

This clonotype came up a few times. J is TRBJ2-3 and V is TRBV14, with unresolved D. The CDR3 is made up of 13 amino acids. Trimming took 0 bases from V and 6 from J, leaving 7 bases between them. Germline V gives CDR1 SGHDN, CDR2 FVKESK. The CDR3 nucleotides are TGTGCCAGCAGCCAAGAAGTTAGGGATACGCAGTATTTT. It yields the protein CASSQEVRDTQYF.

This clonotype was counted only a few times. The V call is TRBV19, the J call TRBJ2-7; a weak D match, TRBD2 (6 bases). This CDR3 comprises 13 residues. Germline V gives CDR1 LNHDA, CDR2 SQIVND (reference sequence). Trimming pared 10 bases from V and 6 bases from J, leaving 19 bases between. CDR3 in amino acids: CATNQGTEGEQYF. The CDR3 bases are TGTGCCACAAACCAGGGAACGGAGGGCGAGCAGTACTTC.

The genes are TRBV24-1 and TRBJ2-1; the D call may be TRBD1 or TRBD2 (5 bases each). Trimming stripped 0 bases from V and 5 bases from J, with 10 bases between. CDR3 length equals 15 residues. CDR1 and CDR2 from the germline V gene are KGHDR and SFDVKD. CDR3 sequence (DNA): TGTGCCACCAGTGATTTGGCCAGGGACGACAATGAGCAGTTCTTC. Amino acid sequence: CATSDLARDDNEQFF.

This clonotype appeared many times. The chain recombines TRBV20-1 with TRBJ2-5, with a weak D call TRBD2 (5 bases). V lost 3 bases, J lost 4 bases, and 9 bases lay in between. Germline CDR1 is DFQATT and CDR2 is SNEGSKA (reference sequence). CDR3 length: 12 amino acids. CDR3 residues: CSASSAGETQYF. The CDR3 coding sequence is TGCAGTGCTAGTTCGGCGGGAGAGACCCAGTACTTC.

This clonotype was counted only a few times. This rearrangement joins TRBV5-4 to TRBJ1-2; D might be TRBD1 (6 bases). Trimming pared 0 bases from V and 8 bases from J, leaving 14 bases between. There are 14 residues in the CDR3. Germline V lookup: CDR1 SGHNT, CDR2 YYREEE (reference sequence). CDR3 protein: CASSLGTTGWGYTF. The CDR3 DNA sequence: TGTGCCAGCAGCTTGGGTACGACAGGATGGGGCTACACCTTC.

This clonotype was picked up a small number of times. The chain has TRBV7-3 and TRBJ2-7; possible D gene TRBD2, 6 bases. Germline CDR1 and CDR2: SGHTA and FQGTGA. V was cut by 5 bases and J by 7 bases, with 12 bases left in between. This CDR3 comprises 12 residues. Written as DNA, the CDR3 is TGTGCCAGCAGCCCCGGCGGGAAAGAGCAGTACTTC. This sequence encodes CASSPGGKEQYF.

This clonotype was seen at least ten times. The gene calls are TRBV7-2 and TRBJ2-1; the D is unclear. Trimming removed 5 bases from V and 6 bases from J, with 17 bases in between. The CDR3 has 15 amino acids. Germline V CDR1 and CDR2: SGHTA, FQGNSA. The CDR3 protein is CASSDISAASNEQFF. CDR3 bases: TGTGCCAGCAGCGACATCTCGGCGGCTTCCAATGAGCAGTTCTTC.

The V and J genes are TRBV24-1 and TRBJ2-5; D gene ambiguous. The CDR3 spans 13 residues. Germline-derived CDR1 and CDR2 are KGHDR and SFDVKD. V lost 7 bases to trimming and J lost 1 base, with 9 bases between them. The DNA of the CDR3 is TGTGCCACCAGAAGGGTGACCCAAGAGACCCAGTACTTC. Encoded protein: CATRRVTQETQYF.

The V gene is TRBV28, the J gene TRBJ2-7; unclear D gene. Trimming pared 6 bases from V and 1 base from J, leaving 16 bases between. CDR1 MDHEN and CDR2 SYDVKM come from the germline V gene. CDR3 length: 15 amino acids. The CDR3 region has the DNA TGTGCCAGCAGGCGGACGGATGGCACGTCCTACGAGCAGTACTTC. It encodes CASRRTDGTSYEQYF.

The chain is built from TRBV28 and TRBJ2-7; 7 nucleotides agree with TRBD1. The V gene's germline CDR1 is MDHEN and CDR2 SYDVKM. With V trimmed by 6 bases and J by 3 bases, 5 bases remained unmatched. The CDR3 runs to 13 residues. The CDR3: CASSDRAVYEQYF. The CDR3 nucleotides are TGTGCCAGCAGCGACAGGGCGGTCTACGAGCAGTACTTC. Drawing the rest from reference TRBV28 and TRBJ2-7, the complete variable domain is DVKVTQSSRYLVKRTGEKVFLECVQDMDHENMFWYRQDPGLGLRLIYFSYDVKMKEKGDIPEGYSVSREKKERFSLILESASTNQTSMYLCASSDRAVYEQYFGPGTRLTVT.

This clonotype has just a few counts. The chain combines TRBV20-1 with TRBJ1-5; 9 bases are shared with TRBD1. This CDR3 spans 16 amino acids. Germline values: CDR1 DFQATT, CDR2 SNEGSKA (reference sequence). The V gene end was trimmed by 1 base and the J gene end by 0 bases; junction bases not matched to a gene: 4. The CDR3 bases are TGCAGTGCTAGAGGACAGGGGGGATTTAGCAATCAGCCCCAGCATTTT. This encodes CSARGQGGFSNQPQHF.

This clonotype was seen ten or more times. The rearrangement joins TRBV14 to TRBJ2-2, with 7 bases fitting TRBD1. Germline values: CDR1 SGHDN, CDR2 FVKESK. The V segment lost 4 bases and the J segment 10 bases; nucleotides outside the gene matches: 12. CDR3 length equals 15 residues. The CDR3 DNA reads as TGTGCCAGCAGCCGCCTGGGACAGAAGGTCGAGGAGCTGTTTTTT. It yields the protein CASSRLGQKVEELFF.

This clonotype was recorded a few times. V gene TRBV4-1 combines with J gene TRBJ2-4; 10 nucleotides align to TRBD2. V dropped 0 bases and J dropped 7; count of bases not matched to a gene: 3. Germline loops: CDR1 MGHRA, CDR2 YSYEKL. CDR3 length: 15 residues. In DNA form, the CDR3 reads TGCGCCAGCAGCCAAGAGGTACTAGCGGGGAACATTCAGTACTTC. Amino acids: CASSQEVLAGNIQYF.

This chain links TRBV6-1 with TRBJ2-3; D tentatively fits TRBD1 or TRBD2 (5 bases each). Trimming pared 7 bases from V and 2 bases from J, leaving 25 bases between. From germline, CDR1 is MNHNS and CDR2 SASEGT. CDR3 length: 18 residues. CDR3: CASTSTRGFSGLTDTQYF. The CDR3 DNA is TGTGCCAGCACCTCGACACGGGGCTTCAGTGGTCTCACAGATACGCAGTATTTT.

The J gene is TRBJ2-1, the V gene TRBV11-3; 10 bases agree with TRBD2. The CDR3 length is 17 residues. The germline CDR1 and CDR2 sequences are SGHNT and YENEEA. V shed 5 bases, J shed 6 bases, and the junction held 13 bases outside the gene matches. The CDR3 bases are TGTGCCAGCAGCCCGTCCTGGTCTGCTAGCGGGAGCAATGAGCAGTTCTTC. The encoded protein is CASSPSWSASGSNEQFF.

This clonotype was counted between two and nine times. In DNA, the CDR3 is TGTGCCAGCAGCCCAGGGGGCAGGTCGAATGAGCAGTTCTTC. It specifies CASSPGGRSNEQFF. This chain joins TRBV7-3 and TRBJ2-1, with 8 bases fitting TRBD1. The CDR3 runs 14 residues. Per the germline V gene, CDR1 is SGHTA and CDR2 is FQGTGA. Losses at the gene ends were 5 bases for V and 7 bases for J; bases not matched to a gene: 7.

This clonotype showed up just a few times. This chain joins TRBV20-1 and TRBJ2-1; D possibly corresponds to TRBD1 (5 bases). Germline CDR1 and CDR2: DFQATT and SNEGSKA (reference sequence). V lost 3 bases and J 5 bases, leaving 8 bases between the germline ends. The CDR3 runs 12 residues. The CDR3 is CSARKGNNEQFF. The DNA of the CDR3 is TGCAGTGCTAGGAAGGGGAACAATGAGCAGTTCTTC.

The genes are TRBV4-3 and TRBJ2-2; D assignment may be TRBD1 or TRBD2 (5 bases each). CDR1 is LGHNA, CDR2 YSLEER, per germline. CDR3 length equals 16 residues. V gave up 0 bases and J gave up 4 bases, with 12 bases separating them. The DNA of the CDR3 is TGCGCCAGCAGCCAAGATCCGGGGCGTAGCACCGGGGAGCTGTTTTTT. This codes for CASSQDPGRSTGELFF.

This clonotype was recorded a few times. V gene TRBV29-1 combines with J gene TRBJ2-3, with 9 bases fitting TRBD1. With V trimmed by 7 bases and J by 3 bases, 5 bases remained unmatched. The CDR3 is 13 amino acids. From germline, CDR1 is SQVTM and CDR2 ANQGSEA. This CDR3 is CSATGTGTDTQYF. Here the CDR3 DNA reads TGCAGCGCCACCGGGACAGGGACAGATACGCAGTATTTT.

This chain links TRBV2 with TRBJ2-2; D is perhaps TRBD1 (7 bases). Trimming stripped 8 bases from V and 4 bases from J, with 14 bases between. Germline CDR1 and CDR2: SNHLY and FYNNEI. The length of the CDR3 is 14 residues. This CDR3 reads CASGQEGRTGELFF. The CDR3 region has the DNA TGTGCCAGCGGACAGGAGGGCCGCACCGGGGAGCTGTTTTTT.

This clonotype has a handful of counts. This sequence joins TRBV7-2 and TRBJ2-1, with 7 bases fitting TRBD2. CDR1 is SGHTA, CDR2 FQGNSA, per germline. The CDR3 contains 13 residues. Trimming cost V 2 bases and J 9 bases; bases outside gene matches: 4. Here the CDR3 reads CASSLWGGSEQFF. The CDR3, as DNA: TGTGCCAGCAGCTTATGGGGCGGGAGTGAGCAGTTCTTC.

This clonotype occurred a few times. The CDR3 DNA follows: TGTGCCAGCAGCTTCTGGACTAGCGGGAGGGACCTCTCCTACAATGAGCAGTTCTTC. It encodes CASSFWTSGRDLSYNEQFF. The chain couples TRBV14 to TRBJ2-1; TRBD2 matches 15 bases. The CDR3 is made up of 19 amino acids. V was pared by 5 bases and J by 0 bases, with 8 bases of the junction left unmatched. Germline CDR1 SGHDN, CDR2 FVKESK.

This clonotype was seen many times. The V call is TRBV29-1, the J call TRBJ2-5; a weak D match, TRBD2 (6 bases). Per the germline V gene, CDR1 is SQVTM and CDR2 is ANQGSEA. Trimming cost V 6 bases and J 0 bases, with 11 bases left between them. The CDR3 has 13 amino acids. CDR3 sequence reads: CSVAPGDQETQYF. For the CDR3, the DNA is TGCAGCGTCGCCCCGGGGGACCAAGAGACCCAGTACTTC.

A few counts support this clonotype. The V gene is TRBV5-4, the J gene TRBJ2-1; TRBD2 might be the D (5 bases). The CDR3 runs to 11 residues. Germline V gene sequence: CDR1 SGHNT, CDR2 YYREEE (reference sequence). With 4 bases removed from V and 15 bases from J, the gap between germline ends came to 14 bases. The DNA for the CDR3 is TGTGCCAGCAGCCCGGGGATCGGCGCGTTCTTC. This translates into CASSPGIGAFF. The whole variable domain, filled in from reference TRBV5-4 and TRBJ2-1, reads ETGVTQSPTHLIKTRGQQVTLRCSSQSGHNTVSWYQQALGQGPQFIFQYYREEENGRGNFPPRFSGLQFPNYSSELNVNALELDDSALYLCASSPGIGAFFGPGTRLTVL.

This clonotype was counted between two and nine times. This chain joins TRBV29-1 and TRBJ2-7; D remains unclear. CDR3 length: 15 amino acids. Germline CDR1 and CDR2: SQVTM and ANQGSEA. The V and J ends lost 6 bases and 7 bases respectively, with 25 bases between them. The CDR3 coding sequence is TGCAGCGTCGTTAGATGGATGGGTCAGGTGGAGGAGCAGTACTTC. Protein sequence: CSVVRWMGQVEEQYF.